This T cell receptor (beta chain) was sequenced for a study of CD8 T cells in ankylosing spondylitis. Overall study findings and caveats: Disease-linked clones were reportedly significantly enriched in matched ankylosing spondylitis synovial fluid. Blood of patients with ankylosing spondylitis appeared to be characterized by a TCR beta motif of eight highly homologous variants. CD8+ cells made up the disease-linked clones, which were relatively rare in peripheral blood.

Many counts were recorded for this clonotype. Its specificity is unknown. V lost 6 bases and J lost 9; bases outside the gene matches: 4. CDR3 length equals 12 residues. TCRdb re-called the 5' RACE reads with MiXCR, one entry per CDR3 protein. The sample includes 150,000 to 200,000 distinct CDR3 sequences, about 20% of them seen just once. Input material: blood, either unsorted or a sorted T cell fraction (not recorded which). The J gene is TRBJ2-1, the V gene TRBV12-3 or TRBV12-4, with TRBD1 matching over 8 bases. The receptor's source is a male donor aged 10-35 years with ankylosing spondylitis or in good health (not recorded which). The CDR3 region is CASRTTGGEQFF. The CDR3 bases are TGTGCCAGCAGGACCACAGGGGGTGAGCAGTTCTTC.